This entry lists 28 T cell receptor beta chains sequenced from one sample in a study of blood T cell repertoires in COVID-19. The method was immunoSEQ multiplex PCR; TCRdb's version includes in-frame clones alone and lacks a portion of them. This sample carries around 120,000 clones, around 85% of them seen once, and the ten largest clones take 20% to 25%. Sequencing was performed on peripheral blood. Source of these receptors: a man between 65 and 79 years old with active or convalescent COVID-19.

This clone was recorded at least ten times. The V gene is TRBV6-5, the J gene TRBJ2-2; tentative D call: TRBD1 (5 bases). The germline CDR1 and CDR2 sequences are MNHEY and SVGAGI. V lost 9 bases and J lost 3, with 14 bases in between. The CDR3 has 14 residues. The CDR3 bases are TGTGCCAGTCAGGGTGATTCGGACACCGGGGAGCTGTTTTTT. Residues: CASQGDSDTGELFF.

The chain couples TRBV28 to TRBJ1-4, with TRBD1 matching 8 bases. The CDR3 has 14 amino acids. The germline CDR1 and CDR2 sequences are MDHEN and SYDVKM. The V and J ends lost 3 bases and 7 bases, in that order; junction bases with no gene match: 4. CDR3 loop: CASSFRTGSEKLFF. The CDR3 nucleotides are TGTGCCAGCAGTTTTAGGACAGGGTCTGAAAAACTGTTTTTT.

This chain uses TRBV10-1 with TRBJ2-5; TRBD1 is a possible D gene (7 bases). Germline CDR1 and CDR2: WNHNN and SYGVQD (reference sequence). The CDR3 extends over 15 amino acids. Trimming removed 4 bases from V and 7 bases from J, with 19 bases in between. The CDR3 DNA sequence: TGCGCCAGCAGTGCCTTGGAGGGGGCGGGGAGGACCCAGTACTTC. Its protein is CASSALEGAGRTQYF.

This chain joins TRBV5-4 and TRBJ2-5; TRBD2 agrees at 10 bases. Germline V lookup: CDR1 SGHNT, CDR2 YYREEE (reference sequence). This CDR3 comprises 15 residues. V gave up 4 bases and J gave up 1 base; unmatched junction bases: 4. The CDR3, as DNA: TGTGCCAGCAGCCCGGCTAGCGGGAGCCAAGAGACCCAGTACTTC. Translating it yields CASSPASGSQETQYF.

V is TRBV5-1 and J is TRBJ1-5; possible D gene TRBD1, 5 bases. V was cut by 1 base and J by 2 bases, with 22 bases left in between. Germline assignment: CDR1 SGHRS and CDR2 YFSETQ. The CDR3 runs 19 residues. The CDR3 is CASSLFFGGILFCNQPQHF. CDR3 nucleotide sequence: TGCGCCAGCAGCTTGTTTTTCGGGGGTATCTTATTTTGCAATCAGCCCCAGCATTTT.

A few counts support this clone. The V and J genes are TRBV9 and TRBJ1-6; 10 bases are shared with TRBD1. The CDR3 covers 19 residues. Germline CDR1 reads SGDLS; CDR2 reads YYNGEE. Unmatched junction bases numbered 10, after V lost 3 bases and J lost 1 base. The CDR3 DNA follows: TGTGCCAGCAGCGCTTCCCGGGACAGGGGACTGTCCTATAATTCACCCCTCCACTTT. This codes for CASSASRDRGLSYNSPLHF.

This chain connects TRBV7-8 to TRBJ2-1, with 10 bases identical to TRBD2. Per germline, CDR1 SGHVS and CDR2 FQNEAQ. The CDR3 is 17 residues long. V lost 5 bases to trimming and J lost 3 bases; unmatched junction nucleotides: 10. In DNA, the CDR3 is TGTGCCAGCAGCCACGGGGAACTAGCGGGACTCTACAATGAGCAGTTCTTC. It specifies CASSHGELAGLYNEQFF.

V is TRBV5-4 and J is TRBJ2-5; D remains ambiguous. Germline CDR1 and CDR2: SGHNT and YYREEE (reference sequence). This CDR3 comprises 14 residues. Between the trimmed V and J ends, which lost 1 base and 2 bases, there was a span of 9 bases. CDR3 loop: CASSLSGQQETQYF. CDR3 sequence (DNA): TGTGCCAGCAGCTTGAGTGGGCAGCAAGAGACCCAGTACTTC. Full variable domain (rest looked up from reference TRBV5-4 and TRBJ2-5): ETGVTQSPTHLIKTRGQQVTLRCSSQSGHNTVSWYQQALGQGPQFIFQYYREEENGRGNFPPRFSGLQFPNYSSELNVNALELDDSALYLCASSLSGQQETQYFGPGTRLLVL.

This clone has more than one count but fewer than ten. The V and J genes are TRBV3-1 (or the pseudogene TRBV3-2) and TRBJ2-7; 14 nucleotides align to TRBD2. The CDR3 contains 13 residues. The V and J ends lost 3 bases and 10 bases, in that order; junction bases with no gene match: 2. Germline CDR1 is LGHDT and CDR2 is YNNKEL (reference sequence). The CDR3 coding sequence is TGTGCCAGCAGCCATGGGACTAGCGGGGGACAGTACTTC. Residues: CASSHGTSGGQYF.

The chain employs TRBV24-1 and TRBJ2-7, with D perhaps TRBD1 (6 bases). The CDR3 spans 13 residues. V shed 4 bases and J shed 5 bases, with 11 bases lying between them. Germline V gene sequence: CDR1 KGHDR, CDR2 SFDVKD. CDR3 loop: CATSELDSNEQYF. The CDR3 coding sequence is TGTGCCACCAGTGAACTGGACAGTAACGAGCAGTACTTC.

V and J are TRBV6-5 and TRBJ2-2, with D tentatively TRBD2 (5 bases). Germline V gives CDR1 MNHEY, CDR2 SVGAGI. There are 13 residues in the CDR3. Trimming pared 5 bases from V and 7 bases from J, leaving 11 bases between. CDR3 sequence (DNA): TGTGCCAGCAGTAGCAGTCGGGGCGGGGAGCTGTTTTTT. Translated, it gives CASSSSRGGELFF.

The chain couples TRBV2 to TRBJ2-3, with 11 bases fitting TRBD1. There are 13 residues in the CDR3. V shed 7 bases, J shed 6 bases, and the junction held 3 bases outside the gene matches. Germline V gene lookup returns CDR1 SNHLY and CDR2 FYNNEI. The CDR3 sequence is CASKGQGADTQYF. The CDR3 DNA is TGTGCCAGCAAAGGACAGGGGGCTGATACGCAGTATTTT.

The chain couples TRBV19 to TRBJ1-6; D not resolved. V was trimmed by 0 bases and J by 0 bases, leaving 12 bases between them. The germline V gene encodes CDR1 LNHDA and CDR2 SQIVND (reference sequence). The CDR3 covers 18 residues. The CDR3 nucleotides are TGTGCCAGTAGTATAGATGGAGCTAGGAGCTCCTATAATTCACCCCTCCACTTT. Translation: CASSIDGARSSYNSPLHF.

This clone was found a few times. The CDR3 here is CASSLGGDSYGYTF. The CDR3 bases are TGTGCCAGCAGCTTAGGGGGGGATAGCTATGGCTACACCTTC. The chain recombines TRBV5-6 with TRBJ1-2; maybe TRBD1 (6 bases). Deletions cut 2 bases from V and 4 bases from J, with 12 bases between. The V gene's germline CDR1 is SGHDT and CDR2 YYEEEE. This CDR3 comprises 14 residues.

The chain carries TRBV30 and TRBJ2-2, with 11 bases matching TRBD1. The V and J ends lost 5 bases and 6 bases, in that order; junction bases with no gene match: 14. The germline gives CDR1 GTSNPN, CDR2 SVGIG (reference sequence). The CDR3 has 17 residues. This CDR3 reads CAWLSNGDRGSAGELFF. In DNA, the CDR3 is TGTGCCTGGCTCAGTAACGGGGACAGGGGGTCGGCCGGGGAGCTGTTTTTT.

The V gene is TRBV6-1, the J gene TRBJ2-7; D not resolved. CDR3 length: 13 residues. Germline V gene data show CDR1 as MNHNS and CDR2 as SASEGT. The V end was cut by 1 base, the J end by 3 bases, with 7 bases between. CDR3 sequence: CASSEGARYEQYF. CDR3 in DNA: TGTGCCAGCAGTGAAGGGGCCCGCTACGAGCAGTACTTC.

The J gene is TRBJ2-7, the V gene TRBV5-4, with TRBD2 matching over 7 bases. The CDR3 spans 15 residues. Unmatched junction bases numbered 12, after V lost 3 bases and J lost 6 bases. In germline, CDR1 is SGHNT, CDR2 YYREEE (reference sequence). This chain's CDR3 is CASSWGREGTGEQYF. The CDR3 DNA reads TGTGCCAGCAGCTGGGGCAGGGAGGGTACGGGCGAGCAGTACTTC.

This chain joins TRBV24-1 and TRBJ2-5, with a tentative D call TRBD1 (5 bases). The CDR3 is 12 residues long. The germline V gene has CDR1 KGHDR and CDR2 SFDVKD. The germline V and J ends were trimmed by 8 bases and 5 bases, with 11 bases remaining between them. The CDR3 nucleotides are TGTGCCACCACCGACAGTGTGGAGACCCAGTACTTC. Protein product: CATTDSVETQYF.

This clone was counted a few times. V gene TRBV7-9 combines with J gene TRBJ1-1; TRBD1 aligns across 9 bases. The CDR3 runs 16 residues. V shed 0 bases, J shed 1 base, and the junction held 3 bases outside the gene matches. Germline V CDR1 and CDR2: SEHNR, FQNEAQ (reference sequence). The CDR3 sequence is CASSLAWDRENTEAFF. Here the CDR3 DNA reads TGTGCCAGCAGCTTAGCGTGGGACAGGGAGAACACTGAAGCTTTCTTT.

The chain uses TRBV10-1 and TRBJ2-7; TRBD1 aligns across 9 bases. The CDR3 has 13 amino acids. The V segment lost 5 bases and the J segment 4 bases; nucleotides outside the gene matches: 3. Per germline, CDR1 WNHNN and CDR2 SYGVQD (reference sequence). CDR3 coding DNA: TGCGCCAGCAGTCTTGGACAGGGGTACGAGCAGTACTTC. Its translation is CASSLGQGYEQYF.

The genes are TRBV12-5 and TRBJ2-5; D is unclear. The CDR3 length is 12 residues. Germline V gene sequence: CDR1 LGHNT, CDR2 FRNRAP. Trimming removed 5 bases at V and 1 base at J, with 5 bases between. In nucleotides, the CDR3 is TGTGCTAGTGGTCACAGCCAAGAGACCCAGTACTTC. This codes for CASGHSQETQYF.

This chain connects TRBV28 to TRBJ2-1; 12 nucleotides line up with TRBD2. Trimming took 7 bases from V and 0 from J; bases not matched to a gene: 7. Looked up from germline, CDR1 is MDHEN and CDR2 is SYDVKM. This CDR3 region has 17 residues. Here the CDR3 DNA reads TGTGCCAGCATATCGACTAGCGGGAGCCGCTCCTACAATGAGCAGTTCTTC. Translating it yields CASISTSGSRSYNEQFF.

Only one count was recorded for this clone. The chain is built from TRBV5-1 and TRBJ2-3; TRBD2 aligns across 8 bases. V lost 0 bases to trimming and J lost 2 bases; unmatched junction nucleotides: 8. The germline V gene encodes CDR1 SGHRS and CDR2 YFSETQ. The CDR3 length is 17 residues. In nucleotides, the CDR3 is TGCGCCAGCAGCTTGGCCAAAGGACTAGCCTCCACAGATACGCAGTATTTT. Amino acid sequence: CASSLAKGLASTDTQYF.

V and J are TRBV7-8 and TRBJ2-1, with D possibly matching TRBD2 (5 bases). V was trimmed by 0 bases and J by 2 bases, leaving 8 bases between them. The CDR3 has 15 residues. CDR1 SGHVS and CDR2 FQNEAQ come from the germline V gene. DNA of the CDR3: TGTGCCAGCAGCTTAGCAGCGGCAGCCTACAATGAGCAGTTCTTC. It translates to CASSLAAAAYNEQFF.

This clone showed up just a few times. The chain combines TRBV28 with TRBJ1-1, with 10 bases fitting TRBD1. Germline lookup yields CDR1 MDHEN and CDR2 SYDVKM. The CDR3 is made up of 17 amino acids. V dropped 5 bases and J dropped 0; count of bases not matched to a gene: 9. This CDR3 is CASSRRGTGAMNTEAFF. The CDR3 nucleotides are TGTGCCAGCAGTCGCCGCGGGACAGGGGCGATGAACACTGAAGCTTTCTTT.

The chain is built from TRBV9 and TRBJ2-2, with 11 nucleotides matching TRBD2. Germline-derived CDR1 and CDR2 are SGDLS and YYNGEE. V lost 1 base, J lost 7 bases, and 3 bases stayed unmatched. CDR3 length: 15 amino acids. The CDR3 nucleotides read TGTGCCAGCAGCGTAACTAGCGGGAGTCACGGGGAGCTGTTTTTT. Translated, it gives CASSVTSGSHGELFF.

The chain joins TRBV5-1 to TRBJ2-3; D gene unclear. V was pared by 4 bases and J by 0 bases, with 12 bases between. Germline V lookup: CDR1 SGHRS, CDR2 YFSETQ. The CDR3 is made up of 15 amino acids. CDR3 in amino acids: CASSLSISSTDTQYF. The DNA for the CDR3 is TGCGCCAGCAGCCTTTCTATTTCTAGCACAGATACGCAGTATTTT.

The V and J genes are TRBV25-1 and TRBJ2-5; the match to TRBD1 covers 10 bases. The V gene's germline CDR1 is MGHDK and CDR2 SYGVNS. The CDR3 length is 17 residues. Trimming cost V 3 bases and J 3 bases; bases outside gene matches: 10. CDR3: CASSETGGLYPKETQYF. The DNA of the CDR3 is TGTGCCAGCAGTGAGACAGGGGGCCTCTACCCTAAAGAGACCCAGTACTTC.